This entry is about one T cell receptor (beta chain). The data stem from a study of shared clonotypes between healthy human individuals. CD45RO-negative, CCR7-selected cells formed the naive CD8 fraction, which excluded terminally differentiated effector memory CD45RA+ cells. All the donors were Caucasian adults who lived in Nashville, Tennessee. TCRdb keeps only in-frame clones here, not all; method: immunoSEQ multiplex PCR. The table lists 600,000 or so clones, 85% to 95% of them singletons. This TCR was sampled from a woman in her twenties or thirties in good health. Sequencing was carried out using naive CD8+ T cells sorted from blood.

The CDR3, as DNA: TGTGCCAGCAGTAGTTTGGGGGACGACGAGCAGTACTTC. It translates to CASSSLGDDEQYF. This sequence joins TRBV28 and TRBJ2-7; either TRBD1 or TRBD2 may fit D (5 bases each). This CDR3 has 13 amino acids. Germline assignment: CDR1 MDHEN and CDR2 SYDVKM. Deletions cut 5 bases from V and 5 bases from J, with 13 bases between.